This is a list of T cell receptor beta chains from one sample in a study of blood T cell repertoires in COVID-19. Clones were sequenced by immunoSEQ multiplex PCR, and TCRdb holds only the in-frame ones, with some missing. The table records about 270,000 clones, about 86% of them present only once. Sample: peripheral blood. Receptors were obtained from a woman in her seventies with COVID-19, enrolled during active disease. The CDR3 runs from the conserved cysteine through the conserved F or W. The D gene is left open where the match is weak. Some rows mark clone size as missing; the rest say once, few, many or name a class of expanded clone.

>TRBV4-2|TRBJ2-1|TRBD1|NA
TGTGCCAGCAGCCAAGAGGGGACAGGGGGAACCAATGAGCAGTTCTTC
CASSQEGTGGTNEQFF
>TRBV2|TRBJ2-1|NA|NA
TGTGCCAGCAGTCCTAGTTATGAGCAGTTCTTC
CASSPSYEQFF
>TRBV3-1/TRBV3-2|TRBJ1-4|TRBD1|NA
TGTGCCAGCAGCCGACAGGGGGGGGAAAAACTGTTTTTT
CASSRQGGEKLFF
>TRBV24-1|TRBJ1-5|NA|NA
TGTGCCACCAGTGACAGGCTTCCTAATCAGCCCCAGCATTTT
CATSDRLPNQPQHF
>TRBV3-1/TRBV3-2|TRBJ1-5|NA|many
TGTGCCAGCAGCCAAGATACGGGTCAGCCCCAGCATTTT
CASSQDTGQPQHF
>TRBV10-2|TRBJ2-7|TRBD2|NA
TGCGCCAGCAGTGAGTCGGAGCGGGGCCACGAGCAGTACTTC
CASSESERGHEQYF
>TRBV24-1|TRBJ2-3|TRBD1|NA
TGTGCCACCAGTTCCCACAGGGGAAGCACAGATACGCAGTATTTT
CATSSHRGSTDTQYF
>TRBV6-1|TRBJ2-5|NA|NA
TGTGCCAGCAGTGAGGAGCGGAAAGAGACCCAGTACTTC
CASSEERKETQYF
>TRBV6-5|TRBJ1-4|NA|NA
TGTGCCAGTGCAAGCGTAAATAATGAAAAACTGTTTTTT
CASASVNNEKLFF
>TRBV3-1/TRBV3-2|TRBJ2-5|NA|once
TGTGCCAGCAGCCAAGACGGGAGACCCCCGTCGGAGACCCAGTACTTC
CASSQDGRPPSETQYF
>TRBV27|TRBJ2-1|TRBD1|NA
TGTGCCAGCAGTTCCCTCGGACAGGTCCACAATGAGCAGTTCTTC
CASSSLGQVHNEQFF
>TRBV5-8|TRBJ1-4|TRBD1|once
TGTGCCAGCAGCTTTCGTGGACAGGAGGGTGAAAAACTGTTTTTT
CASSFRGQEGEKLFF
>TRBV30|TRBJ1-2|NA|NA
TGTGCCTGGAGTCCCGGGGGCTATGGCTACACCTTC
CAWSPGGYGYTF
>TRBV2|TRBJ1-2|TRBD1|NA
TGTGCCAGCAGTCAACAACAGGGGCCAAACTATGGCTACACCTTC
CASSQQQGPNYGYTF
>TRBV30|TRBJ2-2|NA|NA
TGTGCCTGGAGTGTTCTAGTTGCCGGGGAGCTGTTTTTT
CAWSVLVAGELFF
>TRBV18|TRBJ1-2|TRBD1|NA
TGTGCCAGCTCACCGGACAGGGAAACCCTCTTC
CASSPDRETLF
>TRBV4-1|TRBJ1-2|NA|NA
TGCGCCAGCAGCCAAGTGACATTGGACTATGGCTACACCTTC
CASSQVTLDYGYTF
>TRBV6-5|TRBJ1-1|TRBD1|NA
TGTGCCAGCAGTACAACAGGGGGCTGGACTGAAGCTTTCTTT
CASSTTGGWTEAFF
>TRBV10-1|TRBJ2-5|TRBD1|NA
TGCGCCAGCAGTGAGTCGATAGGACAGGGGGCTTGGGAGACCCAGTACTTC
CASSESIGQGAWETQYF
>TRBV18|TRBJ1-4|TRBD1|NA
TGTGCCAGCTCACCACCGGGGCAGGGGGCGAAAAAACTGTTTTTT
CASSPPGQGAKKLFF
>TRBV12-5|TRBJ1-2|NA|NA
TGTGCTAGTGGTTTCGGGGGGCACTATGGCTACACCTTC
CASGFGGHYGYTF
>TRBV19|TRBJ1-5|NA|NA
TGTGCCAGTAGTCCTCAGGGTAATCAGCCCCAGCATTTT
CASSPQGNQPQHF
>TRBV6-5|TRBJ2-7|TRBD1|NA
TGTGCCAGCACCCCCGGACAGGGATCCTACGAGCAGTACTTC
CASTPGQGSYEQYF
>TRBV7-2|TRBJ2-5|NA|once
TGTGCCAGCAGGCCGCCGGGGGGCCGAGAGACCCAGTACTTC
CASRPPGGRETQYF
>TRBV29-1|TRBJ1-1|NA|NA
TGCAGCGCCCCACCCCCGGGGAACACTGAAGCTTTCTTT
CSAPPPGNTEAFF
>TRBV3-1/TRBV3-2|TRBJ1-1|NA|NA
TGTGCCAGCAGCCCCGCGGGGGCGGGGAACACTGAAGCTTTCTTT
CASSPAGAGNTEAFF
>TRBV29-1|TRBJ1-4|TRBD1|NA
TGCAGCGTGATGGGACAGGGTAATGAAAAACTGTTTTTT
CSVMGQGNEKLFF
>TRBV10-3|TRBJ2-7|TRBD1|NA
TGTGCCATTCTAGGACAGGAGGACGGGGCGGCGGGCTACGAGCAGTACTTC
CAILGQEDGAAGYEQYF
>TRBV24-1|TRBJ2-7|TRBD2|NA
TGTGCCACCAGTGATTCCCGGGGGGGGAAAACCTACGAGCAGTACTTC
CATSDSRGGKTYEQYF
>TRBV27|TRBJ1-5|NA|NA
TGTGCCAGCAGAGGTCTCAGGGCGGGGGTGAGCAATCAGCCCCAGCATTTT
CASRGLRAGVSNQPQHF
>TRBV7-2|TRBJ1-2|NA|NA
TGTGCCAGCAGCTTAGTACCGAGCGGGGGTGGAAACTATGGCTACACCTTC
CASSLVPSGGGNYGYTF
>TRBV6-5|TRBJ1-1|TRBD1|NA
TGTGCCAGCAGTCTTTCCGGACAGGGCACTGAAGCTTTCTTT
CASSLSGQGTEAFF
>TRBV7-2|TRBJ1-6|NA|NA
TGTGCCAGCAGCTTGAGACAGATGAATAATTCACCCCTCCACTTT
CASSLRQMNNSPLHF
>TRBV21-1|TRBJ1-2|NA|NA
TGTGCCAGCAGTTGGACAGGGTCTAACTATGGCTACACCTTC
CASSWTGSNYGYTF
>TRBV7-2|TRBJ2-3|TRBD2|NA
TGTGCCAGCAGCTTATCCCTAGCGGGGGGGCCCAGTGATGATACGCAGTATTTT
CASSLSLAGGPSDDTQYF
>TRBV30|TRBJ1-6|NA|NA
TGTGCCTGGAGAAGGGACAATTATTCACCCCTCCACTTT
CAWRRDNYSPLHF
>TRBV11-2|TRBJ1-5|NA|NA
TGTGCCAGCAGCTTAGACCTTGGAGATCAGCCCCAGCATTTT
CASSLDLGDQPQHF
>TRBV15|TRBJ2-3|TRBD2|NA
TGTGCCACCCTTCTGGGACTAGAGTCCCTAGATACGCAGTATTTT
CATLLGLESLDTQYF
>TRBV10-3|TRBJ1-3|NA|NA
TGTGCCATCGCGGGACGGACCCTCTCTGGAAACACCATATATTTT
CAIAGRTLSGNTIYF
>TRBV3-1/TRBV3-2|TRBJ1-6|NA|NA
TGTGCCAGCAGCCACTTCCGGGACACTAATTCACCCCTCCACTTT
CASSHFRDTNSPLHF
>TRBV30|TRBJ1-1|NA|NA
TGTGCCTGGGTAGTGTGGAGGACTGAAGCTTTCTTT
CAWVVWRTEAFF
>TRBV5-1|TRBJ1-4|NA|NA
TGCGCCAGCAGAGCGGCACTTGGTGGGGCTAATGAAAAACTGTTTTTT
CASRAALGGANEKLFF
>TRBV5-1|TRBJ2-1|TRBD1|NA
TGCGCCAGCAGCTTGGGGGACAGGGTCGGTGAGCAGTTCTTC
CASSLGDRVGEQFF
>TRBV28|TRBJ2-2|TRBD1|NA
TGTGCCAGCAGTTTAGGGGACAGGGCCGGCGGGGAGCTGTTTTTT
CASSLGDRAGGELFF
>TRBV28|TRBJ1-4|NA|NA
TGTGCCAGCAGTTTCGCGACAGGTTCGAATGAAAAACTGTTTTTT
CASSFATGSNEKLFF